The rows below give T cell receptor beta chains drawn from one sample of a study of T cell responses to AZD1222 COVID-19 vaccine. Sequencing used immunoSEQ multiplex PCR; TCRdb keeps in-frame clones, though not all of them. Altogether approximately 190,000 clones are present, approximately 91% being singletons, with the ten largest covering roughly 0.98%. This specimen consisted of peripheral blood, obtained on day 0 of AZD1222 vaccination. The origin of the receptors is an adult in good health. Each CDR3 is given with its conserved first and last residue. D genes are given only for firm matches. Where a row states a size, it is once, few, many or the class of an expanded clone; other rows omit it.

j_gene: TRBJ2-3
abundance: .
v_gene: TRBV9
d_gene: .
len: 14
CDR3nt: TGTGCCAGCAGCCGCGCGGTCCCGCCAGATACGCAGTATTTT
CDR3aa: CASSRAVPPDTQYF

j_gene: TRBJ1-5
abundance: .
v_gene: TRBV18
d_gene: TRBD1
len: 14
CDR3nt: TGTGCCAGCTCACCACTCGACAGGGTTGGGCCCCAGCATTTT
CDR3aa: CASSPLDRVGPQHF

j_gene: TRBJ1-1
abundance: .
v_gene: TRBV7-9
d_gene: .
len: 15
CDR3nt: TGTGCCAGCAGCCAGGATGGGGGGGCGAACACTGAAGCTTTCTTT
CDR3aa: CASSQDGGANTEAFF

j_gene: TRBJ1-1
abundance: .
v_gene: TRBV12-3/TRBV12-4
d_gene: .
len: 13
CDR3nt: TGTGCCAGCAGGGAACAGACTGTCACTGAAGCTTTCTTT
CDR3aa: CASREQTVTEAFF

j_gene: TRBJ1-1
abundance: many
v_gene: TRBV12-5
d_gene: .
len: 13
CDR3nt: TGTGCTAGTGGTTTGGGAGGGGGCACTGAAGCTTTCTTT
CDR3aa: CASGLGGGTEAFF

j_gene: TRBJ1-1
abundance: .
v_gene: TRBV7-9
d_gene: .
len: 15
CDR3nt: TGTGCCAGCAGCTCAGAAGGGGGAGGGAACACTGAAGCTTTCTTT
CDR3aa: CASSSEGGGNTEAFF

j_gene: TRBJ1-2
abundance: once
v_gene: TRBV9
d_gene: .
len: 15
CDR3nt: TGTGCCAGCAGCCAAACAGGGCGGGGAGGCTATGGCTACACCTTC
CDR3aa: CASSQTGRGGYGYTF

j_gene: TRBJ2-7
abundance: .
v_gene: TRBV6-1
d_gene: .
len: 16
CDR3nt: TGTGCCAGCAGTGATCAGAACAGGGATTTTTCCTACGAGCAGTACTTC
CDR3aa: CASSDQNRDFSYEQYF

j_gene: TRBJ1-1
abundance: once
v_gene: TRBV7-9
d_gene: .
len: 13
CDR3nt: TGTGCCAGCAGCCAGAGGGAGGGCACTGAAGCTTTCTTT
CDR3aa: CASSQREGTEAFF

j_gene: TRBJ2-3
abundance: .
v_gene: TRBV2
d_gene: .
len: 14
CDR3nt: TGTGCCAGCAGTACAAATTCGGGTCCAGATACGCAGTATTTT
CDR3aa: CASSTNSGPDTQYF

j_gene: TRBJ2-6
abundance: .
v_gene: TRBV28
d_gene: .
len: 16
CDR3nt: TGTGCCAGCAACGTGGGGGGCGCGGTCGGGGCCAACGTCCTGACTTTC
CDR3aa: CASNVGGAVGANVLTF

j_gene: TRBJ2-1
abundance: .
v_gene: TRBV6-2/TRBV6-3
d_gene: .
len: 13
CDR3nt: TGTGCCAGCAGTTACAGGGGGGCCCCAGAGCAGTTCTTC
CDR3aa: CASSYRGAPEQFF

j_gene: TRBJ2-1
abundance: many
v_gene: TRBV5-5
d_gene: .
len: 13
CDR3nt: TGTGCCAGCAGCTTGGCGACTAGTTATGAGCAGTTCTTC
CDR3aa: CASSLATSYEQFF

j_gene: TRBJ1-4
abundance: .
v_gene: TRBV7-9
d_gene: TRBD1
len: 14
CDR3nt: TGTGCCAGCAGCTTATGGGACAGGGATGAAAAACTGTTTTTT
CDR3aa: CASSLWDRDEKLFF

j_gene: TRBJ2-1
abundance: .
v_gene: TRBV4-3
d_gene: .
len: 14
CDR3nt: TGCGCCAGCAGCCAGAAGACTAGGGGGGGTGAGCAGTTCTTC
CDR3aa: CASSQKTRGGEQFF

j_gene: TRBJ2-6
abundance: few
v_gene: TRBV4-1
d_gene: .
len: 16
CDR3nt: TGCGCCAGCAGCCATATCCGACAGGCCGGGGCCAACGTCCTGACTTTC
CDR3aa: CASSHIRQAGANVLTF

j_gene: TRBJ1-1
abundance: .
v_gene: TRBV11-2
d_gene: TRBD1
len: 15
CDR3nt: TGTGCCAGCAGCAACACAGGGGGAGCTCCCACTGAAGCTTTCTTT
CDR3aa: CASSNTGGAPTEAFF

j_gene: TRBJ2-7
abundance: once
v_gene: TRBV10-3
d_gene: .
len: 15
CDR3nt: TGTGCCATCAGTGAGTCTCCGGGGAAGCTCTACGAGCAGTACTTC
CDR3aa: CAISESPGKLYEQYF

j_gene: TRBJ2-3
abundance: .
v_gene: TRBV7-3
d_gene: .
len: 12
CDR3nt: TGTGCCAGCAGCCAATCTACAGATACGCAGTATTTT
CDR3aa: CASSQSTDTQYF

j_gene: TRBJ2-7
abundance: .
v_gene: TRBV5-1
d_gene: .
len: 14
CDR3nt: TGCGCCAGCAGCTTGACCGGAGATGACTACGAGCAGTACTTC
CDR3aa: CASSLTGDDYEQYF

j_gene: TRBJ2-2
abundance: .
v_gene: TRBV9
d_gene: .
len: 15
CDR3nt: TGTGCCAGCAGCGTACGGGACACGAACACCGGGGAGCTGTTTTTT
CDR3aa: CASSVRDTNTGELFF

j_gene: TRBJ2-3
abundance: .
v_gene: TRBV2
d_gene: .
len: 14
CDR3nt: TGTGCCAGCAGTGTGACAGCGAGGGAAGATACGCAGTATTTT
CDR3aa: CASSVTAREDTQYF

j_gene: TRBJ2-2
abundance: .
v_gene: TRBV3-1/TRBV3-2
d_gene: .
len: 13
CDR3nt: TGTGCCAGCAGCCAGGCGAACACCGGGGAGCTGTTTTTT
CDR3aa: CASSQANTGELFF

j_gene: TRBJ2-7
abundance: .
v_gene: TRBV19
d_gene: .
len: 12
CDR3nt: TGTGCCACTAAGGGGGACTCCTACGAGCAGTACTTC
CDR3aa: CATKGDSYEQYF

j_gene: TRBJ1-4
abundance: once
v_gene: TRBV18
d_gene: .
len: 16
CDR3nt: TGTGCCAGCTCCCCCGGGCCTGTTGGGGCTTCGTCAGAACTGTTTTTT
CDR3aa: CASSPGPVGASSELFF

j_gene: TRBJ2-5
abundance: .
v_gene: TRBV5-4
d_gene: TRBD2
len: 13
CDR3nt: TGTGCCAGCAGCTCCCCGGGGGGGGAGACCCAGTACTTC
CDR3aa: CASSSPGGETQYF

j_gene: TRBJ1-4
abundance: .
v_gene: TRBV28
d_gene: .
len: 14
CDR3nt: TGTGCCAGCAGTTCCAGGGTATCTAATGAAAAACTGTTTTTT
CDR3aa: CASSSRVSNEKLFF

j_gene: TRBJ2-7
abundance: .
v_gene: TRBV5-1
d_gene: TRBD2
len: 15
CDR3nt: TGCGCCAGCAGCCCAAGACCTAGCGGGAGCTACGAGCAGTACTTC
CDR3aa: CASSPRPSGSYEQYF

j_gene: TRBJ2-5
abundance: .
v_gene: TRBV29-1
d_gene: TRBD2
len: 16
CDR3nt: TGCAGCGTTGAAGTTCGGTGGCGGGAGGGCCAAGAGACCCAGTACTTC
CDR3aa: CSVEVRWREGQETQYF